This T cell receptor (beta chain) was observed in a study of Graves' ophthalmopathy and Graves' hyperthyroidism. Overall study results and limits: Ophthalmopathy and stable hyperthyroidism were discriminated by a 13-signature model, with about 90% sensitivity and about 82% specificity.

Amplification from RNA transcripts yielded the TCR beta CDR3 regions. An initial RT-PCR round employing HTBI primers preceded a second-round multiplex PCR. TCRdb used MiXCR to reprocess the multiplex PCR reads, holding one entry per CDR3 protein. The table includes about 620,000 distinct CDR3 sequences, approximately 21% detected once. This clonotype was observed a few times. Its specificity is unknown. The source of this sequence is a woman aged 18-30 years with stable Graves' hyperthyroidism. Some clones in this sample may be carry-over from other donors' samples. The sequencing sample was made of peripheral blood.

The CDR3 loop reads CASSYSTRDRAAGYTF. The CDR3 DNA reads TGTGCCAGCAGTTATTCTACCCGGGACAGGGCGGCTGGCTACACCTTC. The chain joins TRBV6-5 to TRBJ1-2, with TRBD1 matching over 9 bases. This CDR3 is built from 16 residues. V shed 3 bases, J shed 7 bases, and the junction held 12 bases outside the gene matches. CDR1 and CDR2 from the germline V gene are MNHEY and SVGAGI.